Following are 12 T cell receptor beta chains from one sample sequenced in a study of blood T cell repertoires in COVID-19. The data were produced by immunoSEQ multiplex PCR, yet TCRdb's version contains in-frame clones alone and is incomplete. Among fewer than 200,000 clones, 87% were seen once, and the ten largest hold under 15%. The source material was peripheral blood. The receptors here all came from a woman in her 70s with COVID-19, enrolled during active disease.

V usage is TRBV3-1 (or the pseudogene TRBV3-2) and J usage is TRBJ2-7; TRBD2 matches 9 bases. V lost 4 bases, J lost 6 bases, and 10 bases stayed unmatched. The germline V gene encodes CDR1 LGHDT and CDR2 YNNKEL (reference sequence). The CDR3 is 15 amino acids. The CDR3 sequence: CASSRPASGIGEQYF. The CDR3 region has the DNA TGTGCCAGCAGCCGACCGGCTAGCGGGATAGGCGAGCAGTACTTC.

The rearrangement joins TRBV6-5 to TRBJ2-1, with D possibly being TRBD1 (6 bases). The CDR3 extends over 16 amino acids. The germline V gene encodes CDR1 MNHEY and CDR2 SVGAGI. V lost 4 bases and J lost 4, with 17 bases in between. The CDR3 spells CASSSPGRGHYNEQFF. In DNA form, the CDR3 reads TGTGCCAGCAGTTCTCCCGGCAGGGGACATTACAATGAGCAGTTCTTC.

This chain links TRBV5-4 with TRBJ2-1; 8 bases line up with TRBD2. Trimming at V came to 4 bases and at J to 0 bases, leaving 6 bases not matched to a gene. This CDR3 comprises 16 residues. From germline, CDR1 is SGHNT and CDR2 YYREEE (reference sequence). The CDR3 DNA reads as TGTGCCAGCAGCCCCGCGGGGGGATCCTCCTACAATGAGCAGTTCTTC. Translated: CASSPAGGSSYNEQFF.

The chain is built from TRBV11-3 and TRBJ2-1; no definite D call. Per germline, CDR1 SGHNT and CDR2 YENEEA. Between the trimmed V and J ends, which lost 0 bases and 4 bases, there was a span of 10 bases. The CDR3 extends over 15 amino acids. This CDR3 reads CASSLDIRVYNEQFF. CDR3 in DNA: TGTGCCAGCAGCTTAGATATACGGGTGTACAATGAGCAGTTCTTC.

The chain recombines TRBV10-2 with TRBJ2-4; D is unclear. CDR3 length: 14 amino acids. Germline CDR1 and CDR2: WSHSY and SAAADI. V dropped 4 bases and J dropped 2 bases, with 9 bases sitting between them. CDR3 amino acids: CASSGGRTKNIQYF. The CDR3 coding sequence is TGCGCCAGCAGTGGCGGAAGGACCAAAAACATTCAGTACTTC.

The V call is TRBV5-1, the J call TRBJ2-1; D possibly corresponds to TRBD1 (6 bases). V shed 4 bases and J shed 7 bases, with 12 bases lying between them. The CDR3 contains 13 residues. Germline V gene sequence: CDR1 SGHRS, CDR2 YFSETQ. The CDR3 DNA is TGCGCCAGCAGCATCGGACAGAATAATGAGCAGTTCTTC. This gives the protein CASSIGQNNEQFF.

This clone was seen just once. V gene TRBV5-3 combines with J gene TRBJ1-5; D is perhaps TRBD1 (6 bases). TRBV5-3 is an open reading frame whose function is uncertain. Trimming left V 5 bases short and J 4 bases short, with 22 bases between. The CDR3 has 17 residues. The CDR3: CARRKDRLAGINQPQHF. The DNA of the CDR3 is TGTGCCAGAAGAAAAGACAGGCTTGCAGGGATTAATCAGCCCCAGCATTTT.

This chain uses TRBV19 with TRBJ2-2; maybe TRBD2 (5 bases). Between the trimmed V and J ends, which lost 6 bases and 2 bases, there was a span of 19 bases. Germline V gene data show CDR1 as LNHDA and CDR2 as SQIVND (reference sequence). The CDR3 covers 17 residues. The CDR3 sequence: CASRQARGTVNTGELFF. CDR3 DNA: TGTGCCAGTAGGCAGGCTCGGGGAACGGTAAACACCGGGGAGCTGTTTTTT.

This clone has a single count. The V and J genes are TRBV28 and TRBJ2-7; D ambiguous. The CDR3 spans 11 residues. Trimming left V 5 bases short and J 3 bases short, with 5 bases between. Germline loops: CDR1 MDHEN, CDR2 SYDVKM. The CDR3 DNA reads TGTGCCAGCAGTCGCGTCTACGAGCAGTACTTC. Translated: CASSRVYEQYF.

This clone occurred once. The chain employs TRBV29-1 and TRBJ1-1, with D hard to call. Germline values: CDR1 SQVTM, CDR2 ANQGSEA. This CDR3 region has 10 residues. V was shortened by 7 bases and J by 3 bases, with 6 bases between the two germline ends. The CDR3 DNA reads as TGCAGCGCCGTGTACACTGAAGCTTTCTTT. The encoded protein is CSAVYTEAFF. The full variable domain, completed using reference TRBV29-1 and TRBJ1-1, is SAVISQKPSRDICQRGTSLTIQCQVDSQVTMMFWYRQQPGQSLTLIATANQGSEATYESGFVIDKFPISRPNLTFSTLTVSNMSPEDSSIYLCSAVYTEAFFGQGTRLTVV.

J is TRBJ1-4 and V is TRBV28, with 7 positions matching TRBD1. This CDR3 is built from 17 residues. CDR1 is MDHEN and CDR2 is SYDVKM in the germline V gene. J was trimmed by 0 bases and V by 6 bases; bases with no gene match: 10. CDR3 residues: CASSIPGQLATNEKLFF. DNA of the CDR3: TGTGCCAGCAGCATTCCGGGACAGCTCGCAACTAATGAAAAACTGTTTTTT.

This rearrangement joins TRBV13 to TRBJ1-2; 12 nucleotides line up with TRBD1. V was clipped by 5 bases and J by 6 bases; unmatched bases: 4. CDR3 length equals 14 residues. Germline V CDR1 and CDR2: PRHDT, FYEKMQ (reference sequence). CDR3 sequence reads: CASSPRDRGHGYTF. The CDR3, as DNA: TGTGCCAGCAGCCCTAGGGACAGGGGGCATGGCTACACCTTC.